This T cell receptor (beta chain) stems from a study of Ad26.COV2.S vaccination and SARS-CoV-2 variants. The overall study: Donor joined the COV1001 Ad26.COV2.S trial arm. Participants got Ad26.COV2.S intramuscularly, once or twice 56 days apart.

The assay was immunoSEQ multiplex PCR, and TCRdb's table has in-frame clones only and misses some. The sample contains around 400,000 clones, around four fifths of which appear only once. Study findings and constraints: People given the vaccine had a wider spike-specific TCR breadth than placebo recipients did.

As concerns this clone: Its antigen is unknown.

The ends lost 6 bases at V and 6 bases at J; junction bases unmatched: 19. Germline loops: CDR1 MNHEY, CDR2 SVGEGT. The CDR3 is 17 residues long. The treatment is: 15 to 20 received Ad26.COV2.S at low or high dose, single or two shots; several received placebo; per-sample allocation not given. It was on day 63 after the first vaccine or placebo injection that samples were taken. Expressing Wuhan-strain SARS-CoV-2 spike, an Ad26 vector served as the vaccine. The source was peripheral blood, collected in a trial of Ad26.COV2.S vaccine versus placebo. This sequence joins TRBV6-2 or TRBV6-3 and TRBJ1-1, with 7 positions matching TRBD1. The clonotype comes from a person aged 18-60 years who received the Ad26.COV2.S COVID-19 vaccine or a placebo. CDR3 sequence reads: CASSPLDRAGLGSEAFF. In DNA form, the CDR3 reads TGTGCCAGCAGCCCGCTTGACAGGGCGGGTCTAGGGTCTGAAGCTTTCTTT.